The T cell receptor (beta chain) described here comes from a study of shared clonotypes between healthy human individuals. Study-level results: An anticipated effect of sequencing depth on clonotype sharing among donors was recognized. Sampling covered blood only; tissue repertoires likely differ.

CDR1 and CDR2 from the germline V gene are MRHNA and SNTAGT. With 3 bases removed from V and 10 bases from J, the gap between germline ends came to 13 bases. This CDR3 is 13 amino acids long. The study separated CD4+ cells into CD45RA+ naive and CD45RA-negative memory subsets. Regarding this clone: As yet, its antigen is unknown.

Assay: immunoSEQ multiplex PCR; the TCRdb copy retains only in-frame clones and omits some. The profile shows just over 2,000,000 clones, approximately 95% of them singletons. The genes are TRBV6-4 and TRBJ2-1; D possibly corresponds to TRBD2 (7 bases). The receptor comes from a young man in good health. The sample consisted of naive CD4+ T cells sorted from blood. Subset indicated: CD45RA+ positively selected. The CDR3 bases are TGTGCCAGCAGTGAAGGCAGGGGAGGGGAGCAGTTCTTC. It specifies CASSEGRGGEQFF.